This TCR beta chain comes out of a study of blood T cell repertoires in COVID-19. Study context: The study drew acute and convalescent COVID-19 samples from the United States, Italy and Spain. The analysed material was cDNA or gDNA that came from T cells, B-cell-depleted T cells, or PBMCs.

Original methodology: Amplification of reference gene primers was used by the study to estimate nucleated cell counts. The method was immunoSEQ multiplex PCR; TCRdb's version includes in-frame clones alone and lacks a portion of them. The V and J calls and the clone size are those of that table, but D and trimming were determined from the DNA. The sample consists of about 97,000 clones, around 86% of them appearing once. This clone has more than one count but fewer than ten. V shed 2 bases and J 1 base; nucleotides not matched to a gene: 5. The CDR3 consists of 17 residues. Germline CDR1 and CDR2: SEHNR and FQNEAQ (reference sequence).

The receptor comes from a man over 45 with active or convalescent COVID-19. This rearrangement joins TRBV7-9 to TRBJ1-5; 10 bases agree with TRBD1. Sequenced sample: peripheral blood. The CDR3 nucleotides are TGTGCCAGCAGCTTATGGGGGACAGGGGAGAGCAATCAGCCCCAGCATTTT. It specifies CASSLWGTGESNQPQHF. Together with reference TRBV7-9 and TRBJ1-5, the CDR3 gives the full variable domain: DTGVSQNPRHKITKRGQNVTFRCDPISEHNRLYWYRQTLGQGPEFLTYFQNEAQLEKSRLLSDRFSAERPKGSFSTLEIQRTEQGDSAMYLCASSLWGTGESNQPQHFGDGTRLSIL.